This T cell receptor (beta chain) was observed in a study of blood T cell repertoires in COVID-19. Turning to the study itself: Specimens from acute and convalescent COVID-19 originated in the United States, Italy and Spain. The cDNA or gDNA used as material had been derived from T cells, B-cell-depleted T cells, or PBMCs.

Per the germline V gene, CDR1 is SNHLY and CDR2 is FYNNEI. Trimming took 8 bases from V and 4 from J; bases not matched to a gene: 14. The CDR3 contains 16 residues. The method was immunoSEQ multiplex PCR; TCRdb's version includes in-frame clones alone and lacks a portion of them. The sample holds more than 250,000 clones; approximately 85% are singletons and the top ten take about 5.1%. The sample comprised peripheral blood. The chain couples TRBV2 to TRBJ1-2; 9 nucleotides agree with TRBD1. This TCR derives from a man aged 45-65 years with active or convalescent COVID-19. This CDR3 reads CASRRPGQGRGYGYTF. The DNA of the CDR3 is TGTGCCAGCCGTCGCCCGGGACAGGGTCGAGGCTATGGCTACACCTTC.